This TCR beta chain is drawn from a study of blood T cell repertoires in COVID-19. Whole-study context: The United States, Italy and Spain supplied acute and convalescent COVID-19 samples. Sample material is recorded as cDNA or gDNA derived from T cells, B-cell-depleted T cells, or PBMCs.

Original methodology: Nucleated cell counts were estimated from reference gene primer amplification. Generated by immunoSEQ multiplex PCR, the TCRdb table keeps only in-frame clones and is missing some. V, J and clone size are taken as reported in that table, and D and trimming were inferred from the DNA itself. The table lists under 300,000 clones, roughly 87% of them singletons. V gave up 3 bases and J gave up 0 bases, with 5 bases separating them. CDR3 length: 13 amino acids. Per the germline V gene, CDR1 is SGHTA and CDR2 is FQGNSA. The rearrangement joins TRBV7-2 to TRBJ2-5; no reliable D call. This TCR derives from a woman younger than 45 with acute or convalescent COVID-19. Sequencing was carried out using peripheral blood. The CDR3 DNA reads TGTGCCAGCAGCTTCCTGTACCAAGAGACCCAGTACTTC. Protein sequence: CASSFLYQETQYF. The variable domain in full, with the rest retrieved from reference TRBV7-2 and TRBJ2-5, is GAGVSQSPSNKVTEKGKDVELRCDPISGHTALYWYRQSLGQGLEFLIYFQGNSAPDKSGLPSDRFSAERTGGSVSTLTIQRTQQEDSAVYLCASSFLYQETQYFGPGTRLLVL.